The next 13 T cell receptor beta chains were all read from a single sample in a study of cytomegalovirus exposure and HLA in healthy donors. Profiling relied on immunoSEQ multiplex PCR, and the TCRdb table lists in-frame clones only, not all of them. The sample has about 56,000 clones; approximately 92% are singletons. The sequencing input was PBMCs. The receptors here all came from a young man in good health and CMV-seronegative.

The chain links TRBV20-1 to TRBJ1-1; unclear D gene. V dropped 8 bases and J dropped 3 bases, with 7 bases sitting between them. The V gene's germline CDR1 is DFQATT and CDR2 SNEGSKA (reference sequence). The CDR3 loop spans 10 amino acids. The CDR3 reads CSLGDTEAFF. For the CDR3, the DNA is TGCAGTCTCGGGGACACTGAAGCTTTCTTT.

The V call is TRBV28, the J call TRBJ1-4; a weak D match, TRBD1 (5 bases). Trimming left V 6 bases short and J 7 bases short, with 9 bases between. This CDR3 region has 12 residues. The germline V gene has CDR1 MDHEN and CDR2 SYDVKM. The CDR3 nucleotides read TGTGCCAGCAGGCAAAGGGGTGAAAAACTGTTTTTT. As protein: CASRQRGEKLFF.

The CDR3 loop is CASSLNRESGANVLTF. CDR3 nucleotide sequence: TGTGCCAGCAGCTTAAACAGGGAGTCTGGGGCCAACGTCCTGACTTTC. V gene TRBV6-6 combines with J gene TRBJ2-6, with a tentative D call TRBD1 (6 bases). The CDR3 loop spans 16 amino acids. Germline V gene sequence: CDR1 MNHNY, CDR2 SVGAGI (reference sequence). V lost 6 bases and J 1 base, leaving 13 bases between the germline ends.

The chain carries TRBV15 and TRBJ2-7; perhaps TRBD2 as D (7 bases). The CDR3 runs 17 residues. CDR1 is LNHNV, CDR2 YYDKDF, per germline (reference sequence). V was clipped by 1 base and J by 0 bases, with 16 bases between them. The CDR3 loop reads CATSRGGGSGRSYEQYF. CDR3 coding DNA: TGTGCCACCAGCAGAGGGGGGGGCAGCGGGCGCTCCTACGAGCAGTACTTC.

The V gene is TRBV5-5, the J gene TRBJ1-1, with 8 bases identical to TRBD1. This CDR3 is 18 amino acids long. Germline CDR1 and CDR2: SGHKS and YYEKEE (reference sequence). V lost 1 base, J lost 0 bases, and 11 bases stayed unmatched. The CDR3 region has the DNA TGTGCCAGCAGCTTGTTTCGCGGGACAGGTAGTATGAACACTGAAGCTTTCTTT. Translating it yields CASSLFRGTGSMNTEAFF.

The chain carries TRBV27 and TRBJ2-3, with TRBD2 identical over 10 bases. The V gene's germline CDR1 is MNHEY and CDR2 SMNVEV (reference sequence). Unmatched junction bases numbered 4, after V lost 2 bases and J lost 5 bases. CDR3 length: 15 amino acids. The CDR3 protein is CASSLEREGGDTQYF. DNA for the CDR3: TGTGCCAGCAGTTTAGAGCGGGAGGGTGGAGATACGCAGTATTTT.

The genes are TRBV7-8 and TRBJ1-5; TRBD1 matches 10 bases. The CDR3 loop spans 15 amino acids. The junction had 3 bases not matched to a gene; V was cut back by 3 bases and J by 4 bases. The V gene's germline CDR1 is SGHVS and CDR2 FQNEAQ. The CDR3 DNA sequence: TGTGCCAGCAGCTTGGAGGGACAGGGGAATCAGCCCCAGCATTTT. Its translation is CASSLEGQGNQPQHF. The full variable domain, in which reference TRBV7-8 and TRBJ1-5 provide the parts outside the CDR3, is GAGVSQSPRYKVAKRGQDVALRCDPISGHVSLFWYQQALGQGPEFLTYFQNEAQLDKSGLPSDRFFAERPEGSVSTLKIQRTQQEDSAVYLCASSLEGQGNQPQHFGDGTRLSIL.

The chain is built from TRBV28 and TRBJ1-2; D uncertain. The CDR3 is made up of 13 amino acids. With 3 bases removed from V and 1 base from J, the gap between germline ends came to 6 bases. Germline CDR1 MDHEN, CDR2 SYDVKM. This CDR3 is CASSFQINYGYTF. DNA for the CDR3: TGTGCCAGCAGTTTTCAAATTAACTATGGCTACACCTTC.

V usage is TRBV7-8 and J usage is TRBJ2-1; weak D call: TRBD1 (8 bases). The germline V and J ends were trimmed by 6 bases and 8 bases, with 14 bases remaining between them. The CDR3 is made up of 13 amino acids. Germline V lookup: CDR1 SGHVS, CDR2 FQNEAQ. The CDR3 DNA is TGTGCCAGCAGGCGGACAGGGAGGGATGAGCAGTTCTTC. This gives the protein CASRRTGRDEQFF.

The CDR3: CASSQGVWDTGANVLTF. In DNA form, the CDR3 reads TGTGCCAGCAGCCAGGGGGTGTGGGATACCGGGGCCAACGTCCTGACTTTC. This chain connects TRBV11-3 to TRBJ2-6; 7 nucleotides match TRBD1. CDR1 is SGHNT and CDR2 is YENEEA in the germline V gene. V was clipped by 5 bases and J by 4 bases; unmatched bases: 11. This CDR3 is built from 17 residues.

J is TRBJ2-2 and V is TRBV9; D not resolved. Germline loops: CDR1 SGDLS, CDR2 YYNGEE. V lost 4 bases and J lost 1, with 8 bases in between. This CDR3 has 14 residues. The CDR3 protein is CASSLRQNTGELFF. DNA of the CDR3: TGTGCCAGCAGCCTAAGACAGAACACCGGGGAGCTGTTTTTT.

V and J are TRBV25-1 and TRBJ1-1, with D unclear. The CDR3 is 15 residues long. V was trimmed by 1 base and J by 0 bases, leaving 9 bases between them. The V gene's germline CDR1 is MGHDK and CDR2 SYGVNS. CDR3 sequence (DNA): TGTGCCAGCAGTGAATCTTTCAGATTGAACACTGAAGCTTTCTTT. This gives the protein CASSESFRLNTEAFF.

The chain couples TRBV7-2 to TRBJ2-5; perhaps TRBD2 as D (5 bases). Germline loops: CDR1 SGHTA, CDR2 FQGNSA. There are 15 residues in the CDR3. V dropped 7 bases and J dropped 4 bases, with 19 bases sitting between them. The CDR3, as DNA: TGTGCCAGCATACGCGTTCTGGGAGCTCTAGAGACCCAGTACTTC. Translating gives CASIRVLGALETQYF.